The 8 T cell receptor beta chains below were found in one sample sequenced in a study of shared clonotypes between healthy human individuals. Measured with immunoSEQ multiplex PCR; TCRdb has only the in-frame clones, and not every one. This table has roughly 640,000 clones, around two thirds appearing once. The sample was memory CD4+ T cells sorted from blood. Stated subset: CD45RA-negative fraction. The receptors were sampled from a woman aged 25 to 39 in good health.

The chain couples TRBV28 to TRBJ2-5; D is unclear. This CDR3 region has 16 residues. Germline CDR1 is MDHEN and CDR2 is SYDVKM. Trimming stripped 3 bases from V and 4 bases from J, with 18 bases between. The chain's CDR3 is CASSFNLPSWGETQYF. CDR3 DNA: TGTGCCAGCAGTTTCAATCTTCCTAGTTGGGGAGAGACCCAGTACTTC.

The V and J genes are TRBV14 and TRBJ2-1; 8 bases fit TRBD1. Germline CDR1 SGHDN, CDR2 FVKESK. The trim removed 1 base at V and 2 bases at J, leaving 4 bases unmatched. CDR3 length: 16 residues. The chain's CDR3 is CASSQGQGRPYNEQFF. Written as DNA, the CDR3 is TGTGCCAGCAGCCAAGGACAGGGGAGGCCCTACAATGAGCAGTTCTTC.

The chain joins TRBV29-1 to TRBJ2-7, with D tentatively TRBD1 (7 bases). CDR1 is SQVTM and CDR2 is ANQGSEA in the germline V gene. This CDR3 has 14 residues. V was shortened by 7 bases and J by 6 bases, with 22 bases between the two germline ends. DNA of the CDR3: TGCAGCGGCCAGGTACAGGGGCAGGGGGGCGAGCAGTACTTC. It is translated as CSGQVQGQGGEQYF.

This chain's CDR3 is CASRQGTNEKLFF. CDR3 DNA sequence: TGTGCCAGCCGTCAGGGAACTAATGAAAAACTGTTTTTT. This sequence joins TRBV6-6 and TRBJ1-4, with a tentative D call TRBD1 (5 bases). Per germline, CDR1 MNHNY and CDR2 SVGAGI (reference sequence). V lost 8 bases, J lost 1 base, and 8 bases lay in between. The CDR3 is made up of 13 amino acids.

This clone was observed a single time. The J gene is TRBJ2-3, the V gene TRBV5-1; the match to TRBD2 covers 7 bases. Per the germline V gene, CDR1 is SGHRS and CDR2 is YFSETQ. The CDR3 length is 15 residues. The J segment lost 0 bases and the V segment lost 6 bases, leaving 7 bases of the junction unmatched. The CDR3 here is CASKAGALSTDTQYF. CDR3 DNA: TGCGCCAGCAAGGCGGGAGCCCTGAGCACAGATACGCAGTATTTT.

This clone was detected a few times. This chain joins TRBV2 and TRBJ2-1; a possible D gene is TRBD1 (5 bases). V was trimmed by 8 bases and J by 4 bases, leaving 12 bases between them. Germline V gene lookup returns CDR1 SNHLY and CDR2 FYNNEI. The CDR3 runs 13 residues. The CDR3 DNA follows: TGTGCCAGCGGACAAACCATTTACAATGAGCAGTTCTTC. Amino acids: CASGQTIYNEQFF.

In the case of this clone: Other DNA sequences within the sample encode an identical CDR3. This chain uses TRBV7-9 with TRBJ2-2, with D possibly matching TRBD1 (6 bases). V lost 4 bases to trimming and J lost 2 bases, with 11 bases between them. There are 15 residues in the CDR3. CDR1 is SEHNR and CDR2 is FQNEAQ in the germline V gene (reference sequence). Written as DNA, the CDR3 is TGTGCCAGCAGCTCTCCGGGACATAACACCGGGGAGCTGTTTTTT. Protein product: CASSSPGHNTGELFF.

The V call is TRBV5-6, the J call TRBJ2-3, with D tentatively TRBD1 (5 bases). Germline lookup yields CDR1 SGHDT and CDR2 YYEEEE. The V end lost 5 bases, the J end lost 4 bases, and 11 bases lay between the germline ends. The CDR3 spans 13 residues. The CDR3 loop is CASSTRQSDTQYF. The CDR3 nucleotides read TGTGCCAGCAGTACCAGACAGTCAGATACGCAGTATTTT.